This record concerns one T cell receptor beta chain sequence. The method was immunoSEQ multiplex PCR; TCRdb's version includes in-frame clones alone and lacks a portion of them. The table lists roughly 48,000 clones, approximately 79% of them singletons. The data were obtained in a study of OX40 agonist ivuxolimab in advanced cancers. Study-wide background: The study reported partial responses in three patients: one hepatocellular carcinoma, two cutaneous melanoma.

Peripheral blood came from all dose cohorts at three timepoints. The CDR3 runs 14 residues. V lost 4 bases to trimming and J lost 7 bases, with 14 bases between them. The germline V gene has CDR1 SGHRS and CDR2 YFSETQ. The genes are TRBV5-1 and TRBJ2-2, with D possibly matching TRBD1 (6 bases). Specimen: CD4+ or CD8+ T cells sorted from blood, collected in a trial of the OX40 agonist ivuxolimab. This TCR was sampled from an adult with an advanced solid tumor such as melanoma, head and neck, liver or kidney cancer. CDR3 region: CASSPVGAGGELFF. For the CDR3, the DNA is TGCGCCAGCAGCCCCGTGGGGGCGGGCGGGGAGCTGTTTTTT.